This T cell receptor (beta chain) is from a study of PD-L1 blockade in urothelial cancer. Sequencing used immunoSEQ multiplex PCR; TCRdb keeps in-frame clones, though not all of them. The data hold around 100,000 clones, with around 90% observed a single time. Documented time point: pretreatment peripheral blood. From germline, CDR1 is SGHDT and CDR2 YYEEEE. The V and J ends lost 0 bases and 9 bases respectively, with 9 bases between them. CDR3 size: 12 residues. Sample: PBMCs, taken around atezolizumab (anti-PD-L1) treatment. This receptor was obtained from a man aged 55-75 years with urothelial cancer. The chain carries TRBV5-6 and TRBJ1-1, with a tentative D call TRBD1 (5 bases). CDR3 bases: TGTGCCAGCAGCTTGGCCGCAGGGAAAGCTTTCTTT. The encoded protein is CASSLAAGKAFF.